The T cell receptor beta chain under discussion was sequenced for a study of T-cell reconstitution after alpha-beta-depleted transplantation in children. Unique molecular identifiers were incorporated during preparation of the TCRbeta library. One entry per CDR3 protein, called by TCRdb with MiXCR from the PCR reads. The sample records around 410,000 distinct CDR3 sequences, roughly a tenth being singletons. This clonotype was recorded at least ten times. CDR3 length equals 15 residues. Trimming stripped 6 bases from V and 0 bases from J, with 11 bases between. Per germline, CDR1 MNHNS and CDR2 SASEGT.

The V call is TRBV6-1, the J call TRBJ2-2, with D perhaps matching TRBD1 (6 bases). This sequence was found in a human donor who donated a stem cell graft to a child with acute myeloid leukemia. Specimen: PBMCs from the stem cell graft donor, collected from the stem cell graft. Written as DNA, the CDR3 is TGTGCCAGCAGGCTAGGGGGAACGAACACCGGGGAGCTGTTTTTT. The encoded protein is CASRLGGTNTGELFF.